The clone carrying this T cell receptor (beta chain) was picked up a small number of times. As yet, its antigen is unknown. These data originate in a study of beta chain features in type 1 diabetes. Study observations and caveats: Type 1 diabetes patients had TCRB CDR3s that were shorter (moderately but significantly so) in all four CD4+ subsets.

The isolated RNA, all of it, was reverse transcribed, so expressed TCRB transcripts were what got sequenced. Assay used: immunoSEQ multiplex PCR; TCRdb lists only in-frame clones, some missing. This sample has 150,000 to 190,000 clones; about a tenth occur once, and the top ten carry approximately 0.5%. The CDR3 covers 13 residues. Trimming shortened V by 5 bases and J by 5 bases, and 12 bases separated the two germline ends. Germline V gene data show CDR1 as SGHTA and CDR2 as FQGTGA. Sequenced: central memory CD4+ T cells from blood. This sequence was found in a man aged 25-45 years with type 1 diabetes. The chain joins TRBV7-3 to TRBJ2-5; the D is unclear. CDR3 sequence (DNA): TGTGCCAGCAGCGCTTACCACGGGGAGACCCAGTACTTC. It codes for CASSAYHGETQYF.